The clone carrying this T cell receptor (beta chain) came up once. Antigen specificity is unknown. The CDR3 covers 13 residues. After removal of 5 bases from V and 8 bases from J, the junction contained 6 bases not matched to a gene. Germline CDR1 is SGHVS and CDR2 is FNYEAQ. This sample is part of a study of post-analysis software for immune sequencing data. At the level of the study: Disease trajectories encompassed relapsing-remitting, secondary progressive and progressive-relapsing multiple sclerosis. The study's findings and limits: Under F measure analysis, samples from one preparation batch co-clustered strongly. There were a few TRBV segments more frequent in patients than controls, and TRBV5-6, TRBV5-1 and TRBV20-1 were among them. Patients with multiple sclerosis recorded significantly lower normalized Chao1 diversity than controls, the study found.

Unique-molecular-identifier-tagged TCR beta cDNA libraries were used. TCRdb re-called the PCR reads with MiXCR, one entry per CDR3 protein. This table has some 370,000 distinct CDR3 sequences, roughly 36% appearing once. The sample comprised blood. The chain has TRBV7-6 and TRBJ1-2; 9 bases map to TRBD1. This TCR was sampled from a girl aged 10 to 17 with multiple sclerosis. DNA for the CDR3: TGTGCCAGCAGCACTGGACAGGGGATCGGCTACACCTTC. Encoded protein: CASSTGQGIGYTF.